This T cell receptor beta chain was identified in a study of monozygotic twins with inflammatory bowel disease. Study outcomes and limitations: Any single strong signal or clonotype tied to IBD lacked support. The data offered no way to tell different T cell subtypes apart.

TCRdb derives one entry per CDR3 protein from the 5' RACE reads, leaving out DNA. This table holds around 410,000 distinct CDR3 sequences. Points on this clonotype: Its antigen is not identified.

RNA in its total form was extracted from whole blood, and T cells were not sorted. In germline, CDR1 is SGHNT, CDR2 YYREEE (reference sequence). The CDR3 runs 12 residues. The sequenced material came from blood. This TCR was sampled from a human donor with ulcerative colitis or Crohn's disease, or a healthy co-twin of an affected twin (not recorded which). J is TRBJ2-3 and V is TRBV5-4; TCRdb returns TRBD1, unconfirmable since there is no DNA. The CDR3 here is CAMGAYSDTQYF.